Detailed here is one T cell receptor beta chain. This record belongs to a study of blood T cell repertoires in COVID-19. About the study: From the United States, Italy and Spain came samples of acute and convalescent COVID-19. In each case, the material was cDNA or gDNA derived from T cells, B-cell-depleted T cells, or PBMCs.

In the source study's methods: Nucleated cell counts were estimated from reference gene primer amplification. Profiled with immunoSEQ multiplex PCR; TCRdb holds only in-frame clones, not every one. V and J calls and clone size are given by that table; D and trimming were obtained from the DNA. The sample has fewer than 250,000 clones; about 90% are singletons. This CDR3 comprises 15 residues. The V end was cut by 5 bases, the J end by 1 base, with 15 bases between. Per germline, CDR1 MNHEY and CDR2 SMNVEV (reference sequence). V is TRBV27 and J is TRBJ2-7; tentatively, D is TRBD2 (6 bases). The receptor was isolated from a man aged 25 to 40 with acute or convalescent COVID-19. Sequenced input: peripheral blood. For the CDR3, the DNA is TGTGCCAGCAGTGATACAGCGGGCCTTTCCTACGAGCAGTACTTC. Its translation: CASSDTAGLSYEQYF.